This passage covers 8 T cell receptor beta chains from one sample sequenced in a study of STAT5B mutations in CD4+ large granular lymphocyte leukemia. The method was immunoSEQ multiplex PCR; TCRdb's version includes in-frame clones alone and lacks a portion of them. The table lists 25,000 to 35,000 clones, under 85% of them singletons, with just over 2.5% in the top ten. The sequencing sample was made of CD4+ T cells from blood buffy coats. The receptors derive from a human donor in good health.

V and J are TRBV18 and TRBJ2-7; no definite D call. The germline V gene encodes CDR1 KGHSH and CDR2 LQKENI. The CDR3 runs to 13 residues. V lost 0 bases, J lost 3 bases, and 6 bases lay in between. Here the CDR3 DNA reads TGTGCCAGCTCACCACCAAGCGTCTACGAGCAGTACTTC. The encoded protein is CASSPPSVYEQYF.

The CDR3 coding sequence is TGTGCCAGCAGTGTTGCCGGGACGGCCTACGAGCAGTACTTC. Its translation is CASSVAGTAYEQYF. This rearrangement joins TRBV9 to TRBJ2-7; D tentatively fits TRBD1 or TRBD2 (5 bases each). The CDR3 has 14 amino acids. Germline CDR1 is SGDLS and CDR2 is YYNGEE. The V gene lost 5 bases and the J gene lost 2 bases, with 14 bases spanning the gap.

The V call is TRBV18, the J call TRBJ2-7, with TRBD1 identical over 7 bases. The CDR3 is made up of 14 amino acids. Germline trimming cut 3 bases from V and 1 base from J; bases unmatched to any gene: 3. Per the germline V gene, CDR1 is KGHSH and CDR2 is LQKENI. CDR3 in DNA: TGTGCCAGCTCACCCCAGGGACAGTCCTACGAGCAGTACTTC. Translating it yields CASSPQGQSYEQYF.

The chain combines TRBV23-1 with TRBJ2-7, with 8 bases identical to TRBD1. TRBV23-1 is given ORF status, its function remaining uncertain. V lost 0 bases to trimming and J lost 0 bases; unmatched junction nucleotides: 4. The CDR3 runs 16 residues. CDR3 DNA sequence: TGCGCCAGCAGTCAATCCGGGGACAGGAGCTCCTACGAGCAGTACTTC. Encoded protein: CASSQSGDRSSYEQYF.

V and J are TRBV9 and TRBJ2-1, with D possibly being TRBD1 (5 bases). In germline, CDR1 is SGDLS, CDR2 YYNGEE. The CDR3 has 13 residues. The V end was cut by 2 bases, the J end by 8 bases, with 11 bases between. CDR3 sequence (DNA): TGTGCCAGCAGCGTTCAGGGTGAGGATGAGCAGTTCTTC. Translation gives CASSVQGEDEQFF.

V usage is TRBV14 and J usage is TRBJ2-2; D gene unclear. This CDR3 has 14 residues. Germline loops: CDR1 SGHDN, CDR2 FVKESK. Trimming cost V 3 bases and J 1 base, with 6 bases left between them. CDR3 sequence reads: CASSQTQNTGELFF. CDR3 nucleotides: TGTGCCAGCAGCCAGACCCAGAACACCGGGGAGCTGTTTTTT.

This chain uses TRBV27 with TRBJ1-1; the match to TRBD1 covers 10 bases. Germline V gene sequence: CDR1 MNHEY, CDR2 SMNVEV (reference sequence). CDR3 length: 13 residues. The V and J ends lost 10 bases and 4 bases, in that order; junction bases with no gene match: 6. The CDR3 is CATRDRGFTEAFF. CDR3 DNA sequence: TGTGCCACCCGGGACAGGGGATTCACTGAAGCTTTCTTT.

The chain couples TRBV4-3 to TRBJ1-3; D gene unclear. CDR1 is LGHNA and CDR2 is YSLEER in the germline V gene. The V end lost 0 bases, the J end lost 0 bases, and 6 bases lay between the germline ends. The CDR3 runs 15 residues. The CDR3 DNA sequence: TGCGCCAGCAGCCAAGATACAGTCTCTGGAAACACCATATATTTT. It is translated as CASSQDTVSGNTIYF.